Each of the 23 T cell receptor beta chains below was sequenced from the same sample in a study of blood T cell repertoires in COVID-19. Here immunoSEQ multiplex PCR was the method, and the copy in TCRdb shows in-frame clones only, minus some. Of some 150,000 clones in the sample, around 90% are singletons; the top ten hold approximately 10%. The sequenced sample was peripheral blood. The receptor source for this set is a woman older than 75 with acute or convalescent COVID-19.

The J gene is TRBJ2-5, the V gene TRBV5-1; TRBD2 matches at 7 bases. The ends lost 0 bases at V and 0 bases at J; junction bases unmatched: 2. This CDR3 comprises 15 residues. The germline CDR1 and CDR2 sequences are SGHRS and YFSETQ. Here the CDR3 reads CASSLASGYQETQYF. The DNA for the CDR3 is TGCGCCAGCAGCTTGGCTAGCGGATACCAAGAGACCCAGTACTTC.

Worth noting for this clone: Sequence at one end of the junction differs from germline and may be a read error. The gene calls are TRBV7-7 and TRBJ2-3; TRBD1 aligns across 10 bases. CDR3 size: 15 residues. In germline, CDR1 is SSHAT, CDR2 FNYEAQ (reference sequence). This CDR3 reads CASSLGTGATDTQYF. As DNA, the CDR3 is TGTGCTAGCAGCTTAGGGACAGGGGCCACAGATACGCAGTATTTT.

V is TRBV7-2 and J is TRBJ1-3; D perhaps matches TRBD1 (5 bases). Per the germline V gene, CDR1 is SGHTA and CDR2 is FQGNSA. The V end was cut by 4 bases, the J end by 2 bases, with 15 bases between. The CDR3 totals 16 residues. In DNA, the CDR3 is TGTGCCAGCAGCTCGCCCCTGGCGGGGCCTGGAAACACCATATATTTT. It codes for CASSSPLAGPGNTIYF. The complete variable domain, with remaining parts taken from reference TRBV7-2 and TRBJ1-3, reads GAGVSQSPSNKVTEKGKDVELRCDPISGHTALYWYRQSLGQGLEFLIYFQGNSAPDKSGLPSDRFSAERTGGSVSTLTIQRTQQEDSAVYLCASSSPLAGPGNTIYFGEGSWLTVV.

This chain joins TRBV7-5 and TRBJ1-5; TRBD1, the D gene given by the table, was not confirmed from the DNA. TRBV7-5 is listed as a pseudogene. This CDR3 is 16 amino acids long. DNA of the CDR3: TGTGCCAGAAGCCCTCCCCAGGGCCCCCCCGTGCAGCCCCAGCATTTT. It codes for CARSPPQGPPVQPQHF.

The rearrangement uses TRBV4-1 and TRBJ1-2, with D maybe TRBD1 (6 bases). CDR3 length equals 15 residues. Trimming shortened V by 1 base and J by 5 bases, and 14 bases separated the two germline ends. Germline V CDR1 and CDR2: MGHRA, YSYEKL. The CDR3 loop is CASSQGTGMGYGYTF. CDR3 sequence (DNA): TGCGCCAGCAGCCAAGGTACAGGGATGGGATATGGCTACACCTTC.

DNA for the CDR3: TGTGCCAGCATCCGGACAGTTACCTTCTCTGGAAACACCATATATTTT. Translation: CASIRTVTFSGNTIYF. The rearrangement uses TRBV6-6 and TRBJ1-3, with D possibly matching TRBD1 (6 bases). Germline CDR1 reads MNHNY; CDR2 reads SVGAGI (reference sequence). This CDR3 comprises 16 residues. Trimming removed 7 bases from V and 0 bases from J, with 16 bases in between.

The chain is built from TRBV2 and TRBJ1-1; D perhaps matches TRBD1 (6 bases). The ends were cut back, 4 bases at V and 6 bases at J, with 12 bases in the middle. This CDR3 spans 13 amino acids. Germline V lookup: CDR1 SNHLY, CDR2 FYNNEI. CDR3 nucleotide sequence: TGTGCCAGCAGTGTTGATCAGGGGCCTGAAGCTTTCTTT. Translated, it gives CASSVDQGPEAFF.

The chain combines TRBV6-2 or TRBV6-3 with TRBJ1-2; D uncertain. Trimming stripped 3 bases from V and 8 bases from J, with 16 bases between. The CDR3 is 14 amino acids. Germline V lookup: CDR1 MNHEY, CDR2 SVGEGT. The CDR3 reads CASSYINSPLGYTF. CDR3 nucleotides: TGTGCCAGCAGTTATATAAACAGCCCTTTGGGCTACACCTTC.

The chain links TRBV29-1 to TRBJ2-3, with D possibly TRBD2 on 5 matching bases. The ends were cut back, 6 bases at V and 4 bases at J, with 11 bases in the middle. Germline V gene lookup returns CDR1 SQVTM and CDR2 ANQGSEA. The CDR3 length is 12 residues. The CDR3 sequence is CSVPTGSDTQYF. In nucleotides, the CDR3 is TGCAGCGTGCCCACGGGGTCAGATACGCAGTATTTT.

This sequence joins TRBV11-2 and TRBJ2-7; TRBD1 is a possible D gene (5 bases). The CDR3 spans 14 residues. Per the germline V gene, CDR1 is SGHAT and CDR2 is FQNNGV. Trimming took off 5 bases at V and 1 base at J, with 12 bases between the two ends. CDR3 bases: TGTGCCAGCAGCATACTCCAGGGTTCCTACGAGCAGTACTTC. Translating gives CASSILQGSYEQYF.

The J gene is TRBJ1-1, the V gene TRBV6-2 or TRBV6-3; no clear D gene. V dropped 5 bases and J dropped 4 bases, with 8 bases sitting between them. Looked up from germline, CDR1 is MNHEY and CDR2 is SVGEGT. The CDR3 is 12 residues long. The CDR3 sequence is CASSTRVTEAFF. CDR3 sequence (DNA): TGTGCCAGCAGTACTAGGGTCACTGAAGCTTTCTTT.

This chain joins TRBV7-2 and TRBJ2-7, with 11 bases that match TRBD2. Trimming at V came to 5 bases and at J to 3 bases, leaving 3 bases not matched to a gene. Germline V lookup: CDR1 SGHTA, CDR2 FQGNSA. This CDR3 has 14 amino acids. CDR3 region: CASSPGLADYEQYF. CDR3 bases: TGTGCCAGCAGCCCGGGACTAGCGGACTACGAGCAGTACTTC. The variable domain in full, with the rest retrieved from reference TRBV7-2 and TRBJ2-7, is GAGVSQSPSNKVTEKGKDVELRCDPISGHTALYWYRQSLGQGLEFLIYFQGNSAPDKSGLPSDRFSAERTGGSVSTLTIQRTQQEDSAVYLCASSPGLADYEQYFGPGTRLTVT.

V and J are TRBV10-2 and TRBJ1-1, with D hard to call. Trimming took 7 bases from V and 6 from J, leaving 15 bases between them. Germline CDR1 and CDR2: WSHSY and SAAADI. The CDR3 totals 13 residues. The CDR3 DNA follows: TGCGCCAGCAAAGTTACGGTGGGCGCTGAAGCTTTCTTT. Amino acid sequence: CASKVTVGAEAFF.

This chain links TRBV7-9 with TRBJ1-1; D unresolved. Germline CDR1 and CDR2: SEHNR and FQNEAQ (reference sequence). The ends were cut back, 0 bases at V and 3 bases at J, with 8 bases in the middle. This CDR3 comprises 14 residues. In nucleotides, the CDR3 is TGTGCCAGCAGCTTAGCTCGGGGTTACACTGAAGCTTTCTTT. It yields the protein CASSLARGYTEAFF.

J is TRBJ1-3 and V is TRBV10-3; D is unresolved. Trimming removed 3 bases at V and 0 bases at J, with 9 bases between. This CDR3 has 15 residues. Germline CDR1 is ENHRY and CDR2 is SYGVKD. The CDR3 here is CAISEARFSGNTIYF. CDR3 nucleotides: TGTGCCATCAGTGAAGCGCGCTTCTCTGGAAACACCATATATTTT.

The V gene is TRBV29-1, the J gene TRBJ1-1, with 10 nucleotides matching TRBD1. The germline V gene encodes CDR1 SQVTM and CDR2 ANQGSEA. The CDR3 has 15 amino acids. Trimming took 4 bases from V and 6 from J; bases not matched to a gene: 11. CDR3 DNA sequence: TGCAGCGTTGTGACAGGGGGCCCGGTTAACTCTGAAGCTTTCTTT. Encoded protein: CSVVTGGPVNSEAFF.

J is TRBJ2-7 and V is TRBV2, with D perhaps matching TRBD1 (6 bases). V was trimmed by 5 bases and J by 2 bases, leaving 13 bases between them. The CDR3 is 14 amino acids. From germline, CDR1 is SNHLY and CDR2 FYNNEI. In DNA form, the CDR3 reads TGTGCCAGCAGTTCCACCGGGACAACCTACGAGCAGTACTTC. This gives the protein CASSSTGTTYEQYF.

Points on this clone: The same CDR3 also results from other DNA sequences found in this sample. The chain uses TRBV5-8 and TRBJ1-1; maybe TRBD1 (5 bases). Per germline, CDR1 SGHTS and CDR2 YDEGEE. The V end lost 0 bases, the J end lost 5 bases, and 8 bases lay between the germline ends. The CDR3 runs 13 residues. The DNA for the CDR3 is TGTGCCAGCAGCTTGGATCGGGGGACTGAAGCTTTCTTT. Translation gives CASSLDRGTEAFF.

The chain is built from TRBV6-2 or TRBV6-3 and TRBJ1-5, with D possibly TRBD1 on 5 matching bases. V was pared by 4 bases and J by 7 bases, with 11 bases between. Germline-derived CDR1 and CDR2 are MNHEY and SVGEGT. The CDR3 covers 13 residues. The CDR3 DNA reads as TGTGCCAGCAGTTGGACAAAGCCACAGCCCCAGCATTTT. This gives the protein CASSWTKPQPQHF.

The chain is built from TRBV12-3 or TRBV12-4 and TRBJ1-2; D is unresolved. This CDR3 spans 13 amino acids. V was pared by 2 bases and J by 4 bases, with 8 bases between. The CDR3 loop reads CASSLRESYGYTF. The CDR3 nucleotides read TGTGCCAGCAGTTTAAGGGAGAGCTATGGCTACACCTTC.

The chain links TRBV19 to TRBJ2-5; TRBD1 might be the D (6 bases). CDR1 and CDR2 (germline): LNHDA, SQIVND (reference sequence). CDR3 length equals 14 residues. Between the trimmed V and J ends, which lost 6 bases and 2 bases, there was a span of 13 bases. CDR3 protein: CASRPGHLQETQYF. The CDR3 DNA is TGTGCCAGTAGGCCGGGACACCTTCAAGAGACCCAGTACTTC.

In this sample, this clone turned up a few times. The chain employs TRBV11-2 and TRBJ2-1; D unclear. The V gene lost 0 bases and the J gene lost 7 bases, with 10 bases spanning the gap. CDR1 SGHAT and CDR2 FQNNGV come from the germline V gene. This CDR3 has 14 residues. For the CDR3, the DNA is TGTGCCAGCAGCTTAGAGGCCAGTTCGAATGAGCAGTTCTTC. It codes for CASSLEASSNEQFF.

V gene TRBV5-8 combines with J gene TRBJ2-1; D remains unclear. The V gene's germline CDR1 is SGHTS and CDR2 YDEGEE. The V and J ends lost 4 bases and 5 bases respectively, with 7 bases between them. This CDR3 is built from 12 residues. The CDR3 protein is CASSRVHNEQFF. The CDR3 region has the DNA TGTGCCAGCAGCCGGGTTCACAATGAGCAGTTCTTC.